Shown below are 26 T cell receptor beta chains from a single sample sequenced in a study of blood T cell repertoires in COVID-19. This table comes from immunoSEQ multiplex PCR, and its TCRdb copy is limited to in-frame clones, with some not included. The sample carries some 100,000 clones, 88% recorded once. Specimen: peripheral blood. Every receptor here comes from a woman in her 70s with acute or convalescent COVID-19.

The chain links TRBV19 to TRBJ1-5, with 7 bases lining up with TRBD1. V lost 6 bases and J lost 5; bases outside the gene matches: 7. CDR3 length: 14 amino acids. The V gene's germline CDR1 is LNHDA and CDR2 SQIVND (reference sequence). CDR3 in DNA: TGTGCCAGTAGATCGTGGCAGGGGGATCAGCCCCAGCATTTT. Translated: CASRSWQGDQPQHF. Drawing the rest from reference TRBV19 and TRBJ1-5, the complete variable domain is DGGITQSPKYLFRKEGQNVTLSCEQNLNHDAMYWYRQDPGQGLRLIYYSQIVNDFQKGDIAEGYSVSREKKESFPLTVTSAQKNPTAFYLCASRSWQGDQPQHFGDGTRLSIL.

The CDR3 region has the DNA TGTGCCAGCAGTTACTCAGGGACAGGGGGGACCCAGTACTTC. Protein sequence: CASSYSGTGGTQYF. The chain links TRBV6-5 to TRBJ2-5, with TRBD1 matching 11 bases. The CDR3 has 14 amino acids. After removal of 0 bases from V and 7 bases from J, the junction contained 1 base not matched to a gene. CDR1 MNHEY and CDR2 SVGAGI come from the germline V gene.

The rearrangement joins TRBV20-1 to TRBJ2-1; the match to TRBD1 covers 9 bases. The CDR3 has 11 residues. The germline V gene encodes CDR1 DFQATT and CDR2 SNEGSKA (reference sequence). The CDR3 sequence is CRGTGRDEQFF. As DNA, the CDR3 is TGCAGGGGGACAGGGCGCGATGAGCAGTTCTTC.

The CDR3 coding sequence is TGTGCCAGCAGACTAGCGGAGTCATACCAAGAGACCCAGTACTTC. It yields the protein CASRLAESYQETQYF. The V and J genes are TRBV6-5 and TRBJ2-5; 8 nucleotides line up with TRBD2. Germline trimming cut 6 bases from V and 0 bases from J; bases unmatched to any gene: 6. The germline V gene has CDR1 MNHEY and CDR2 SVGAGI. CDR3 length equals 15 residues.

The V call is TRBV24-1, the J call TRBJ2-3; TRBD2 is a possible D gene (5 bases). The CDR3 runs to 15 residues. Trimming took off 3 bases at V and 6 bases at J, with 15 bases between the two ends. Germline CDR1 reads KGHDR; CDR2 reads SFDVKD. The CDR3 loop is CATSDGREPSDTQYF. CDR3 DNA: TGTGCCACCAGTGATGGCCGGGAACCTAGTGATACGCAGTATTTT.

The gene calls are TRBV13 and TRBJ2-5, with D possibly being TRBD2 (5 bases). The CDR3 is 13 amino acids. The germline V gene encodes CDR1 PRHDT and CDR2 FYEKMQ (reference sequence). V lost 5 bases and J lost 5, with 12 bases in between. CDR3 sequence reads: CASSKNPGETQYF. The CDR3 coding sequence is TGTGCCAGCAGCAAGAACCCGGGGGAGACCCAGTACTTC.

V and J are TRBV10-1 and TRBJ1-2; possible D gene TRBD1, 5 bases. Between the trimmed V and J ends, which lost 2 bases and 5 bases, there was a span of 9 bases. The germline CDR1 and CDR2 sequences are WNHNN and SYGVQD (reference sequence). There are 13 residues in the CDR3. The CDR3 region is CASSEHQGYGYTF. The CDR3 DNA follows: TGCGCCAGCAGTGAGCACCAGGGTTATGGCTACACCTTC.

This rearrangement joins TRBV9 to TRBJ1-2, with D maybe TRBD1 (6 bases). The CDR3 covers 16 residues. V lost 0 bases and J 2 bases, leaving 14 bases between the germline ends. Germline-derived CDR1 and CDR2 are SGDLS and YYNGEE. The chain's CDR3 is CASSVEWGDRNYGYTF. CDR3 coding DNA: TGTGCCAGCAGCGTAGAATGGGGCGACAGGAACTATGGCTACACCTTC.

The chain uses TRBV12-3 or TRBV12-4 and TRBJ1-4; 10 bases align to TRBD1. This CDR3 has 13 amino acids. V was pared by 7 bases and J by 5 bases, with 1 base of the junction left unmatched. This CDR3 is CASTGQGNEKLFF. CDR3 DNA sequence: TGTGCCAGCACGGGACAGGGGAATGAAAAACTGTTTTTT.

This chain joins TRBV3-1 (or the pseudogene TRBV3-2) and TRBJ1-5, with D possibly being TRBD1 (6 bases). Germline CDR1 is LGHDT and CDR2 is YNNKEL (reference sequence). CDR3 length equals 16 residues. V dropped 1 base and J dropped 3 bases, with 13 bases sitting between them. CDR3 in DNA: TGTGCCAGCAGCCAAGGATCTACAGGGATCAATCAGCCCCAGCATTTT. Translated: CASSQGSTGINQPQHF.

The V call is TRBV5-1, the J call TRBJ1-2; the match to TRBD1 covers 7 bases. The germline V gene has CDR1 SGHRS and CDR2 YFSETQ. The V segment lost 0 bases and the J segment 2 bases; nucleotides outside the gene matches: 4. The CDR3 covers 15 residues. This chain's CDR3 is CASSLGDRLNYGYTF. CDR3 bases: TGCGCCAGCAGCTTGGGGGACAGATTGAACTATGGCTACACCTTC.

The chain uses TRBV27 and TRBJ2-5; 7 bases are shared with TRBD1. The trim removed 3 bases at V and 4 bases at J, leaving 5 bases unmatched. The CDR3 has 14 amino acids. CDR1 MNHEY and CDR2 SMNVEV come from the germline V gene (reference sequence). The CDR3: CASSLLQGVETQYF. The DNA of the CDR3 is TGTGCCAGCAGTTTGCTGCAGGGGGTAGAGACCCAGTACTTC.

The chain carries TRBV21-1 and TRBJ1-5. TRBV21-1 is a documented pseudogene. There are 18 residues in the CDR3. CDR3 residues: CASSKVTKKGVPNQPQHF. CDR3 coding DNA: TGTGCCAGCAGCAAAGTAACAAAAAAGGGAGTCCCAAATCAGCCCCAGCATTTT.

The J gene is TRBJ2-1, the V gene TRBV11-3; the match to TRBD2 covers 7 bases. Germline CDR1 and CDR2: SGHNT and YENEEA. This CDR3 region has 15 residues. The trim removed 11 bases at V and 7 bases at J, leaving 17 bases unmatched. CDR3 DNA sequence: TGTGCCCACATTAGGGCTAGCGGCCAGAAAAATGAGCAGTTCTTC. This translates into CAHIRASGQKNEQFF. Variable domain in full (rest from reference TRBV11-3 and TRBJ2-1): EAGVVQSPRYKIIEKKQPVAFWCNPISGHNTLYWYLQNLGQGPELLIRYENEEAVDDSQLPKDRFSAERLKGVDSTLKIQPAELGDSAVYLCAHIRASGQKNEQFFGPGTRLTVL.

The chain joins TRBV7-3 to TRBJ2-1, with 8 bases that match TRBD1. Trimming cost V 0 bases and J 7 bases; bases outside gene matches: 11. This CDR3 region has 17 residues. Germline V gene sequence: CDR1 SGHTA, CDR2 FQGTGA. CDR3 nucleotides: TGTGCCAGCAGCTTAACTACTTCTACAGGGGGAAGAAATGAGCAGTTCTTC. This translates into CASSLTTSTGGRNEQFF.

This clone came up once. V and J are TRBV29-1 and TRBJ1-2; unclear D gene. The CDR3 spans 14 residues. Germline V gene lookup returns CDR1 SQVTM and CDR2 ANQGSEA. V dropped 3 bases and J dropped 0 bases, with 11 bases sitting between them. The CDR3 DNA reads TGCAGCGTTGAGAACTCAGGCACTAACTATGGCTACACCTTC. This sequence encodes CSVENSGTNYGYTF.

The chain employs TRBV29-1 and TRBJ2-1; TRBD2 aligns across 14 bases. Germline V gene data show CDR1 as SQVTM and CDR2 as ANQGSEA. J was trimmed by 0 bases and V by 7 bases; bases with no gene match: 5. This CDR3 spans 16 amino acids. CDR3 DNA: TGCAGCGCCCGGACTAGCGGGGGGTTCTCCTACAATGAGCAGTTCTTC. Its protein is CSARTSGGFSYNEQFF.

V and J are TRBV7-8 and TRBJ1-1; a possible D gene is TRBD1 (6 bases). V shed 3 bases and J shed 0 bases, with 11 bases lying between them. This CDR3 has 15 amino acids. The germline V gene encodes CDR1 SGHVS and CDR2 FQNEAQ. The CDR3 spells CASSFHGQMNTEAFF. The CDR3 DNA reads TGTGCCAGCAGCTTCCACGGACAGATGAACACTGAAGCTTTCTTT.

The chain joins TRBV27 to TRBJ2-7; D unresolved. V shed 0 bases and J shed 5 bases, with 11 bases lying between them. The CDR3 length is 14 residues. Germline V CDR1 and CDR2: MNHEY, SMNVEV (reference sequence). The CDR3: CASSLSATFNEQYF. The CDR3, as DNA: TGTGCCAGCAGTTTATCTGCGACATTCAACGAGCAGTACTTC.

Only one count was recorded for this clone. J is TRBJ1-6 and V is TRBV7-9; TRBD1 aligns across 10 bases. Germline-derived CDR1 and CDR2 are SEHNR and FQNEAQ (reference sequence). This CDR3 region has 16 residues. V lost 4 bases, J lost 7 bases, and 7 bases stayed unmatched. CDR3 amino acids: CASSSTLTGGNSPLHF. The CDR3 nucleotides read TGTGCCAGCAGCTCTACTTTGACAGGGGGCAATTCACCCCTCCACTTT. Using reference TRBV7-9 and TRBJ1-6 for the parts outside the CDR3, the full variable domain is DTGVSQNPRHKITKRGQNVTFRCDPISEHNRLYWYRQTLGQGPEFLTYFQNEAQLEKSRLLSDRFSAERPKGSFSTLEIQRTEQGDSAMYLCASSSTLTGGNSPLHFGNGTRLTVT.

The chain joins TRBV11-2 to TRBJ2-7; 10 bases map to TRBD1. With 11 bases clipped from V and 3 bases from J, the junction kept 16 bases outside the gene matches. The CDR3 consists of 16 residues. Per germline, CDR1 SGHAT and CDR2 FQNNGV. The CDR3 here is CASATPGGQGNYEQYF. For the CDR3, the DNA is TGTGCCTCTGCTACCCCGGGGGGACAGGGGAACTACGAGCAGTACTTC. Filled out from reference TRBV11-2 and TRBJ2-7, the complete variable domain reads EAGVAQSPRYKIIEKRQSVAFWCNPISGHATLYWYQQILGQGPKLLIQFQNNGVVDDSQLPKDRFSAERLKGVDSTLKIQPAKLEDSAVYLCASATPGGQGNYEQYFGPGTRLTVT.

The V gene is TRBV27, the J gene TRBJ2-2; no definite D call. The CDR3 covers 12 residues. V was pared by 4 bases and J by 5 bases, with 5 bases between. Germline-derived CDR1 and CDR2 are MNHEY and SMNVEV (reference sequence). The CDR3 bases are TGTGCCAGCAGTTGGCGGACCGGGGAGCTGTTTTTT. It translates to CASSWRTGELFF.

The J gene is TRBJ1-3, the V gene TRBV6-5; 9 nucleotides align to TRBD1. CDR1 is MNHEY, CDR2 SVGAGI, per germline. Trimming at V came to 6 bases and at J to 5 bases, leaving 2 bases not matched to a gene. This CDR3 comprises 13 residues. CDR3 residues: CASRQGARNTIYF. The CDR3, as DNA: TGTGCCAGCAGACAGGGGGCTAGAAACACCATATATTTT.

The chain uses TRBV28 and TRBJ1-4; no clear D. With 6 bases removed from V and 0 bases from J, the gap between germline ends came to 11 bases. Germline V gene data show CDR1 as MDHEN and CDR2 as SYDVKM. The CDR3 has 15 residues. CDR3 sequence: CASSSPTTTNEKLFF. CDR3 sequence (DNA): TGTGCCAGCAGCTCCCCGACAACAACTAATGAAAAACTGTTTTTT.

V usage is TRBV5-1 and J usage is TRBJ2-3, with a weak D call TRBD1 (5 bases). The CDR3 extends over 15 amino acids. Trimming took off 4 bases at V and 7 bases at J, with 19 bases between the two ends. Germline V gives CDR1 SGHRS, CDR2 YFSETQ. CDR3 loop: CASSPEGQWVHTQYF. CDR3 nucleotide sequence: TGCGCCAGCAGCCCGGAAGGACAATGGGTTCATACGCAGTATTTT.

In nucleotides, the CDR3 is TGTGCCAGCAGCCAACTCGGGAGGGTCGAGACCCAGTACTTC. Translated, it gives CASSQLGRVETQYF. This chain links TRBV5-5 with TRBJ2-5; 8 bases are shared with TRBD2. V shed 4 bases and J 5 bases; nucleotides not matched to a gene: 7. This CDR3 spans 14 amino acids. Germline lookup yields CDR1 SGHKS and CDR2 YYEKEE (reference sequence).